This TCR beta chain was recovered during a study of shared clonotypes between healthy human individuals. CDR1 is SGHVS, CDR2 FQNEAQ, per germline. V lost 5 bases to trimming and J lost 5 bases, with 10 bases between them. The CDR3 has 12 residues. Generated by immunoSEQ multiplex PCR, the TCRdb table keeps only in-frame clones and is missing some. The sample lists roughly 2,300,000 clones; 85% to 95% were seen once. In the CD4+ fraction, cells were divided into CD45RA+ naive and CD45RA-negative memory subsets. The sequencing input was naive CD4+ T cells from PBMCs. The subset was: CD45RA+ positively selected. The sequence derives from a man aged 18 to 29 in good health. Some clones in this sample may be carry-over from other donors' samples. This rearrangement joins TRBV7-8 to TRBJ2-7, with unresolved D. CDR3 DNA sequence: TGTGCCAGCAGCCCTTACGACAACGAGCAGTACTTC. It is translated as CASSPYDNEQYF.